The 19 T cell receptor beta chains below all came from one sample that was sequenced in a study of circulating and synovial CD4+ cells in juvenile arthritis. Clones were sequenced by immunoSEQ multiplex PCR, and TCRdb holds only the in-frame ones, with some missing. The data hold roughly 14,000 clones, with 80% to 85% observed a single time. The specimen was CD4+ T cells from synovial fluid. The receptors stem from a human patient with juvenile idiopathic arthritis. Some clones in this sample may be carry-over from other donors' samples.

The rearrangement joins TRBV6-1 to TRBJ1-2, with 9 bases matching TRBD1. The germline V gene has CDR1 MNHNS and CDR2 SASEGT. With 6 bases clipped from V and 8 bases from J, the junction kept 13 bases outside the gene matches. The CDR3 is 15 residues long. CDR3 sequence (DNA): TGTGCCAGCAGCGGATCCGGGACAGGGTCGCTAGGCTACACCTTC. Protein product: CASSGSGTGSLGYTF.

The chain links TRBV27 to TRBJ1-6, with D hard to call. The germline gives CDR1 MNHEY, CDR2 SMNVEV (reference sequence). The CDR3 has 12 amino acids. Trimming pared 7 bases from V and 5 bases from J, leaving 6 bases between. The CDR3 region has the DNA TGTGCCAGCAATGAGAATAATTCACCCCTCCACTTT. Protein: CASNENNSPLHF.

This clone was seen a single time. This sequence joins TRBV25-1 and TRBJ1-2, with D possibly being TRBD1 (6 bases). This CDR3 comprises 14 residues. Trimming left V 4 bases short and J 1 base short, with 10 bases between. Germline-derived CDR1 and CDR2 are MGHDK and SYGVNS. CDR3: CASSVPGVNYGYTF. The CDR3 nucleotides are TGTGCCAGCAGTGTACCAGGGGTTAACTATGGCTACACCTTC.

The chain links TRBV6-5 to TRBJ1-3; D uncertain. CDR3 size: 15 residues. CDR1 is MNHEY, CDR2 SVGAGI, per germline. Trimming took 2 bases from V and 0 from J, leaving 8 bases between them. The CDR3 protein is CASSYAYSSGNTIYF. The CDR3 nucleotides read TGTGCCAGCAGTTACGCTTACAGCTCTGGAAACACCATATATTTT.

V is TRBV6-6 and J is TRBJ2-3; D is possibly TRBD2 (6 bases). The germline V and J ends were trimmed by 6 bases and 0 bases, with 13 bases remaining between them. This CDR3 has 15 residues. Germline CDR1 reads MNHNY; CDR2 reads SVGAGI (reference sequence). This chain's CDR3 is CASREAGPSTDTQYF. The CDR3 DNA follows: TGTGCCAGCAGGGAGGCGGGACCTAGCACAGATACGCAGTATTTT.

The gene calls are TRBV9 and TRBJ2-1, with TRBD2 matching 9 bases. Germline-derived CDR1 and CDR2 are SGDLS and YYNGEE. Unmatched junction bases numbered 10, after V lost 4 bases and J lost 8 bases. There are 15 residues in the CDR3. The CDR3 DNA follows: TGTGCCAGCAGCCCACGGCGGGGGGGCGGGGATGAGCAGTTCTTC. It is translated as CASSPRRGGGDEQFF.

V and J are TRBV29-1 and TRBJ2-5, with a tentative D call TRBD1 (6 bases). Germline V CDR1 and CDR2: SQVTM, ANQGSEA. This CDR3 region has 13 residues. V was trimmed by 3 bases and J by 4 bases, leaving 12 bases between them. This CDR3 is CSVERGIRETQYF. DNA for the CDR3: TGCAGCGTTGAGAGGGGGATTCGAGAGACCCAGTACTTC. Combining the CDR3 with reference TRBV29-1 and TRBJ2-5 gives the whole variable domain SAVISQKPSRDICQRGTSLTIQCQVDSQVTMMFWYRQQPGQSLTLIATANQGSEATYESGFVIDKFPISRPNLTFSTLTVSNMSPEDSSIYLCSVERGIRETQYFGPGTRLLVL.

This chain connects TRBV5-6 to TRBJ1-6; 7 bases agree with TRBD1. Per germline, CDR1 SGHDT and CDR2 YYEEEE. The V segment lost 4 bases and the J segment 6 bases; nucleotides outside the gene matches: 4. The CDR3 contains 14 residues. Here the CDR3 reads CASSLRDSNSPLHF. The CDR3 DNA is TGTGCCAGCAGCCTCCGGGACAGTAATTCACCCCTCCACTTT.

The V and J genes are TRBV2 and TRBJ2-7; perhaps TRBD1 as D (6 bases). The CDR3 is 16 residues long. Trimming cost V 3 bases and J 5 bases, with 20 bases left between them. The germline CDR1 and CDR2 sequences are SNHLY and FYNNEI. The CDR3 region has the DNA TGTGCCAGCAGTGATCTGGGGTCAGGGGTACACGACGAGCAGTACTTC. This gives the protein CASSDLGSGVHDEQYF.

The rearrangement uses TRBV18 and TRBJ1-1, with D possibly matching TRBD1 (5 bases). Germline V lookup: CDR1 KGHSH, CDR2 LQKENI. The CDR3 length is 16 residues. Trimming left V 6 bases short and J 1 base short, with 18 bases between. The DNA for the CDR3 is TGTGCCAGCTCCTCCAGTTGGGGCAGGGAGAACACTGAAGCTTTCTTT. It is translated as CASSSSWGRENTEAFF. Drawing the rest from reference TRBV18 and TRBJ1-1, the complete variable domain is NAGVMQNPRHLVRRRGQEARLRCSPMKGHSHVYWYRQLPEEGLKFMVYLQKENIIDESGMPKERFSAEFPKEGPSILRIQQVVRGDSAAYFCASSSSWGRENTEAFFGQGTRLTVV.

The gene calls are TRBV6-5 and TRBJ1-2; 8 nucleotides line up with TRBD1. Germline values: CDR1 MNHEY, CDR2 SVGAGI. V lost 6 bases, J lost 7 bases, and 7 bases stayed unmatched. This CDR3 region has 13 residues. Written as DNA, the CDR3 is TGTGCCAGCAGCTACGGACAGGGCATTGGCTACACCTTC. Encoded protein: CASSYGQGIGYTF.

The DNA of the CDR3 is TGTGCCAGCAGCTTATTGGGGACAGGGGGATATGGCTACACCTTC. Protein sequence: CASSLLGTGGYGYTF. V gene TRBV7-9 combines with J gene TRBJ1-2; 11 bases align to TRBD1. V was clipped by 2 bases and J by 5 bases; unmatched bases: 4. This CDR3 comprises 15 residues. The germline V gene has CDR1 SEHNR and CDR2 FQNEAQ (reference sequence).

This clone appeared a few times. J is TRBJ2-7 and V is TRBV10-3, with 9 bases that match TRBD1. The CDR3 has 15 amino acids. Losses at the gene ends were 0 bases for V and 5 bases for J; bases not matched to a gene: 5. Germline V gives CDR1 ENHRY, CDR2 SYGVKD. This chain's CDR3 is CAISESQDRGHEQYF. CDR3 DNA: TGTGCCATCAGTGAGTCGCAGGACAGGGGTCACGAGCAGTACTTC.

The CDR3 coding sequence is TGTGCCAGCAGATCGACAGCCTACGAGCAGTACTTC. Translation: CASRSTAYEQYF. This rearrangement joins TRBV2 to TRBJ2-7, with D perhaps matching TRBD1 (5 bases). Trimming stripped 6 bases from V and 2 bases from J, with 8 bases between. Germline V gene lookup returns CDR1 SNHLY and CDR2 FYNNEI. The CDR3 is 12 amino acids.

About this clone itself: At one of its ends the junction is not consistent with the germline gene, which may arise from a read error. The chain links TRBV19 to TRBJ2-5, with D perhaps TRBD2 (5 bases). Gene TRBJ2-7 matches the end of the DNA better, so the J call may be wrong. The CDR3 extends over 13 amino acids. CDR1 is LNHDA, CDR2 SQIVND, per germline (reference sequence). The CDR3 DNA follows: TGTGCCAGTAGTCGGGGTCTCTCCGACGAGCAGTACTTC. This sequence encodes CASSRGLSDEQYF.

The CDR3 reads CASRRTGYGYTF. The CDR3 DNA reads as TGTGCCAGCAGGCGGACAGGCTATGGCTACACCTTC. The V call is TRBV28, the J call TRBJ1-2; 7 positions agree with TRBD1. Germline lookup yields CDR1 MDHEN and CDR2 SYDVKM. Germline trimming cut 6 bases from V and 4 bases from J; bases unmatched to any gene: 2. This CDR3 contains 12 residues.

The chain joins TRBV5-1 to TRBJ2-6, with D possibly matching TRBD1 (6 bases). The CDR3 contains 15 residues. V lost 5 bases and J lost 0, with 9 bases in between. The germline CDR1 and CDR2 sequences are SGHRS and YFSETQ. CDR3 protein: CASSVGGSGANVLTF. The CDR3, as DNA: TGCGCCAGCAGTGTAGGGGGCTCTGGGGCCAACGTCCTGACTTTC. The full variable domain, with the rest looked up from reference TRBV5-1 and TRBJ2-6, is KAGVTQTPRYLIKTRGQQVTLSCSPISGHRSVSWYQQTPGQGLQFLFEYFSETQRNKGNFPGRFSGRQFSNSRSEMNVSTLELGDSALYLCASSVGGSGANVLTFGAGSRLTVL.

This rearrangement joins TRBV4-1 to TRBJ2-3; 8 nucleotides match TRBD2. Germline CDR1 reads MGHRA; CDR2 reads YSYEKL. CDR3 size: 16 residues. V gave up 3 bases and J gave up 4 bases; unmatched junction bases: 9. The CDR3 nucleotides read TGCGCCAGCAGCCATACACGGGGGGGCATCCCAGATACGCAGTATTTT. Translating it yields CASSHTRGGIPDTQYF.

This clone is deemed medium-sized. The chain has TRBV4-3 and TRBJ2-6, with 7 bases lining up with TRBD1. The germline V gene encodes CDR1 LGHNA and CDR2 YSLEER. After removal of 0 bases from V and 0 bases from J, the junction contained 8 bases not matched to a gene. This CDR3 region has 19 residues. The DNA for the CDR3 is TGCGCCAGCAGCCAAGATACGACAGGGCGCCTCTCTGGGGCCAACGTCCTGACTTTC. Its translation is CASSQDTTGRLSGANVLTF.